This T cell receptor (beta chain) comes out of a study of yellow fever vaccine responses in identical twins. This clonotype has just one count. TCRdb fed the RT-PCR reads into MiXCR, producing one record per CDR3 protein. The sample records 7,500 to 10,000 distinct CDR3 sequences, approximately 83% being singletons. The junction had 2 bases not matched to a gene; V was cut back by 3 bases and J by 3 bases. The CDR3 sequence is 13 residues long. Here the sequenced sample was T cells from blood (PBMCs), unsorted or a sorted subset (not recorded which), taken before or after yellow fever vaccination (not recorded which). This TCR was recovered from a woman between 18 and 30 years old who received the yellow fever vaccine. This chain joins TRBV12-3 or TRBV12-4 and TRBJ2-7; TRBD1 matches at 7 bases. The CDR3 reads CASSLGQHYEQYF. The CDR3 region has the DNA TGTGCCAGCAGTTTGGGACAGCACTACGAGCAGTACTTC.